A selection of T cell receptor beta chains follows, all from one sample in a study of blood T cells in healthy people across ages. Each CDR3 protein is one row after TCRdb ran MiXCR on the 5' RACE reads. The data show about 720,000 distinct CDR3 sequences, 20% to 25% seen once. The specimen sequenced was blood. These receptor sequences come from a man between 70 and 80 years old in good health. CDR3s include the opening cysteine and the closing phenylalanine or tryptophan. A D gene is named only where the DNA matches it firmly. For some rows the clone size is stated as once, few or many, or as a class when expanded; others skip it.

V gene: TRBV12-3/TRBV12-4; clone size: -; D gene: -; J gene: TRBJ2-3; CDR3 protein: CASSSPRRADTQYF; CDR3 DNA: TGTGCCAGCAGTTCTCCTAGGAGGGCAGATACGCAGTATTTT
V gene: TRBV11-2; clone size: many; D gene: TRBD1; J gene: TRBJ2-3; CDR3 protein: CASSLRTDRVSDTQYF; CDR3 DNA: TGTGCCAGCAGCTTAAGAACGGACAGGGTGTCCGATACGCAGTATTTT
V gene: TRBV7-9; clone size: few; D gene: -; J gene: TRBJ1-5; CDR3 protein: CASSQRGSYNQPQHF; CDR3 DNA: TGTGCCAGCAGCCAGAGGGGGTCCTATAATCAGCCCCAGCATTTT
V gene: TRBV18; clone size: -; D gene: TRBD2; J gene: TRBJ2-3; CDR3 protein: CASSPGTSGNTDTQYF; CDR3 DNA: TGTGCCAGCTCACCCGGGACTAGCGGGAATACGGATACGCAGTATTTT
V gene: TRBV7-9; clone size: few; D gene: -; J gene: TRBJ1-1; CDR3 protein: CASSFGALLNTEAFF; CDR3 DNA: TGTGCCAGCAGCTTCGGGGCCCTCTTGAACACTGAAGCTTTCTTT
V gene: TRBV28; clone size: few; D gene: -; J gene: TRBJ2-7; CDR3 protein: CASSGNEQYF; CDR3 DNA: TGTGCCAGCAGTGGTAACGAGCAGTACTTC
V gene: TRBV7-2; clone size: few; D gene: TRBD1; J gene: TRBJ1-2; CDR3 protein: CASSLGGGSNHGYTF; CDR3 DNA: TGTGCCAGCAGCTTAGGAGGGGGCAGTAACCATGGCTACACCTTC
V gene: TRBV6-1; clone size: few; D gene: -; J gene: TRBJ1-2; CDR3 protein: CASSRGPYGYTF; CDR3 DNA: TGTGCCAGCAGTAGGGGCCCCTATGGCTACACCTTC
V gene: TRBV7-9; clone size: -; D gene: TRBD2; J gene: TRBJ2-3; CDR3 protein: CASSEGLAGGVDTQYF; CDR3 DNA: TGTGCCAGCAGCGAAGGACTAGCGGGGGGTGTAGATACGCAGTATTTT
V gene: TRBV6-2/TRBV6-3; clone size: few; D gene: -; J gene: TRBJ2-7; CDR3 protein: CASSYEYTASYEQYF; CDR3 DNA: TGTGCCAGCAGTTACGAATACACGGCTTCCTACGAGCAGTACTTC
V gene: TRBV9; clone size: few; D gene: -; J gene: TRBJ2-1; CDR3 protein: CASRKGNEQFF; CDR3 DNA: TGTGCCAGCAGGAAAGGCAATGAGCAGTTCTTC
V gene: TRBV12-5; clone size: few; D gene: -; J gene: TRBJ1-2; CDR3 protein: CASGTRPGTQDGYTF; CDR3 DNA: TGTGCTAGTGGCACACGCCCAGGGACCCAAGATGGCTACACCTTC
V gene: TRBV12-3/TRBV12-4; clone size: -; D gene: -; J gene: TRBJ1-5; CDR3 protein: CASSPNLSNQPQHF; CDR3 DNA: TGTGCCAGCAGCCCCAATCTTAGCAATCAGCCCCAGCATTTT
V gene: TRBV7-8; clone size: once; D gene: -; J gene: TRBJ1-4; CDR3 protein: CASSFGQGKGNEKLFF; CDR3 DNA: TGTGCCAGCAGCTTTGGGCAGGGGAAGGGTAATGAAAAACTGTTTTTT
V gene: TRBV19; clone size: -; D gene: -; J gene: TRBJ1-1; CDR3 protein: CASSFSETGTANTEAFF; CDR3 DNA: TGTGCCAGTAGTTTTTCTGAAACCGGGACGGCGAACACTGAAGCTTTCTTT
V gene: TRBV11-2; clone size: few; D gene: -; J gene: TRBJ2-5; CDR3 protein: CASSEPWGETQYF; CDR3 DNA: TGTGCCAGCAGCGAGCCTTGGGGAGAGACCCAGTACTTC
V gene: TRBV5-1; clone size: few; D gene: -; J gene: TRBJ2-1; CDR3 protein: CASSPAKPGNEQFF; CDR3 DNA: TGCGCCAGCAGCCCGGCCAAACCCGGCAATGAGCAGTTCTTC
V gene: TRBV10-3; clone size: -; D gene: -; J gene: TRBJ1-2; CDR3 protein: CAISEQVRGYTF; CDR3 DNA: TGTGCCATCAGTGAACAGGTTCGGGGCTACACCTTC
V gene: TRBV18; clone size: few; D gene: -; J gene: TRBJ2-1; CDR3 protein: CASSPNLGPEQFF; CDR3 DNA: TGTGCCAGCTCACCAAACCTGGGGCCGGAGCAGTTCTTC
V gene: TRBV20-1; clone size: few; D gene: -; J gene: TRBJ2-1; CDR3 protein: CSARPPGNEQFF; CDR3 DNA: TGCAGTGCTAGACCCCCTGGCAATGAGCAGTTCTTC
V gene: TRBV4-1; clone size: few; D gene: TRBD1; J gene: TRBJ1-2; CDR3 protein: CASSQEGQLGYGYTF; CDR3 DNA: TGCGCCAGCAGCCAAGAGGGACAGCTCGGCTATGGCTACACCTTC
V gene: TRBV7-8; clone size: many; D gene: TRBD2; J gene: TRBJ2-1; CDR3 protein: CASSQSSGRKYEQFF; CDR3 DNA: TGTGCCAGCAGCCAGTCTAGCGGGAGAAAATATGAGCAGTTCTTC
V gene: TRBV29-1; clone size: -; D gene: -; J gene: TRBJ2-2; CDR3 protein: CSVAFSGNIGELFF; CDR3 DNA: TGCAGCGTTGCCTTCTCCGGGAACATCGGGGAGCTGTTTTTT